The clone carrying this TCR beta chain was counted many times. The antigen remains unidentified. This specimen comes from a study of metastatic and nonmetastatic thyroid tumors. On the study more broadly: Blood and tumor or nodule tissue repertoires from malignant and benign thyroid patients were compared. General observations from the study: Across blood and tumor, TCR beta diversity in malignant thyroid tumors was reportedly significantly higher than in benign nodules.

The CDR3 has 12 amino acids. Between the trimmed V and J ends, which lost 7 bases and 13 bases, there was a span of 19 bases. The entire patient cohort was treatment-naive prior to thyroid surgery. Original handling: In papillary thyroid cancer, a distant-metastasis classifier was built using CDR3 differences across clinicopathological groups. With MiXCR, TCRdb reprocessed the PCR reads. For this entry, the V and J calls and clone size follow TCRdb and not the study's own pipeline. Of about 40,000 clones in the sample, about 10% were seen once. The chain employs TRBV12-3 or TRBV12-4 and TRBJ1-1, with a tentative D call TRBD1 (6 bases). The sequencing input was blood. The receptor comes from a female donor with papillary thyroid cancer or a benign thyroid nodule (not recorded which). Some clones in this sample may be carry-over from other donors' samples. CDR3 in DNA: TGTGCCAGCACTATTTTCGGGCAGGGGTGTTTCTTT. It specifies CASTIFGQGCFF.